The entry below describes one TCR beta chain. This specimen belongs to a study of blood T cell repertoires in COVID-19. The CDR3 loop spans 17 amino acids. Germline trimming cut 4 bases from V and 7 bases from J; bases unmatched to any gene: 15. Per germline, CDR1 SGHKS and CDR2 YYEKEE (reference sequence). The protocol was immunoSEQ multiplex PCR, while the TCRdb copy is restricted to in-frame clones and leaves out a portion. This table has 200,000 to 250,000 clones, 83% appearing once. The sequenced material came from peripheral blood. This sequence joins TRBV5-5 and TRBJ2-1; 9 bases agree with TRBD2. This sequence was found in a human donor in a cohort sampled during active COVID-19. CDR3 DNA sequence: TGTGCCAGCAGCGATAACCCTAGTGGCGGGGGGGCGAATGAGCAGTTCTTC. Amino acids: CASSDNPSGGGANEQFF.